This T cell receptor (beta chain) was captured in a study of long-term antiretroviral therapy in people with HIV (dated by TCRdb to the early 2020s). Concerning the study at large: The earliest samples were collected about a decade before the 2015 WHO recommendation for immediate ART, when ART was typically delayed until CD4 counts fell. A retrospective serial study tested whether ART initiation and durable HIV suppression were associated with changes in peripheral blood TRB repertoire composition and diversity. A total of roughly 180 cryopreserved PBMC samples were contributed to the cohort by 30 adults with confirmed HIV infection, with samples collected serially over a mean of approximately 6 years (range 1-12). Among the 30 to 35 participants with HIV, around ten were female. Test extractions of a monoclonal T-cell line alongside approximately 34 polyclonal samples showed no cross-contamination during QIAcube processing. What the authors observed across the whole study: Because cell numbers in pre-ART samples were limited, unsorted PBMC were profiled instead of sorted CD4+ and CD8+ T cells. Starting ART was linked to a significant rise in TRB diversity, yet even with long-term ART the diversity remained significantly lower than in transplant donor controls. Inferences about post-ART repertoire changes were limited because no data were available on ART adherence, viral resistance or therapy changes. The samples span the years 2004 to 2017, and the ART regimens used may be less effective than current regimens. Narrower CDR3 length ranges were observed in HIV repertoires than in controls, and an antigen-experienced repertoire with only a slight naive shift after ART was suggested by the network structure. At every time point, the repertoire was dominated by expanded TRB clones first identified before ART initiation, although this dominance fluctuated and, in many PLHIV, declined after ART. Limited PBMC availability meant only the TCR beta chain was sequenced, without alpha chain pairing.

Remarks on this clone: Its antigen specificity is not known. No clone much larger than this one lies a single base away; base qualities are absent.

The immunoSEQ hsTCRB v3.0 assay was used at survey level resolution to sequence the TRB variable region. The targeted TRB sequencing depth was about 40,000-55,000 T-cell genomes per sample. An Illumina MiSeq with a v3 150-cycle kit was used to sequence the pooled TRB libraries. On the authors' methods: Repertoire analysis ran in R within a reproducible Nextflow workflow covering QC, data transformation and analysis. LymphoSeq2, an R package for exploring AIRR-Seq data, was used to implement custom analyses. Several samples that yielded fewer than 5000 total TRB sequences were excluded, so that some 190 HIV repertoires were analyzed. Among the 188 retained HIV repertoires, 59 were collected before ART initiation and approximately 130 were collected after ART initiation. Repertoires were downsampled to 5000 TRB nucleotide sequences, with summary statistics averaged over 100 downsampling iterations. TRB sequences were retained for analysis only if CDR3 regions of at least seven amino acids were present. Two measures captured diversity: a Shannon entropy-derived clonality score and the Gini coefficient. In the repertoire networks, any two of the top 5000 CDR3 amino acid sequences were linked whenever the two sequences differed by an edit distance of one. For TRB CDR3 amino acid sequences, GLIPH2 was used to predict antigen specificity groups and MHC restriction. Known CMV, EBV, HIV or tissue antigen associations were flagged by matching CDR3 amino acid sequences against VDJdb and McPAS-TCR. Pre-ART, post-ART and control groups were compared with Wilcoxon signed-rank tests and Holm-Bonferroni correction. TCRdb took over this immuneACCESS table, retaining in-frame rearrangements with V and J assigned. Such tables are incomplete; in checked studies, under half of the missing clones stem from an unresolved V gene, and the remainder is unexplained. Clone size and V and J calls were adopted from that table, with D and trimming inferred from the DNA. The sample data list roughly 42,000 clones, and around nine tenths of these were observed just once. Around 5.1% of the sample lies in the top ten.

Participants were included only if at least one PBMC sample before ART initiation and at least two post-ART samples were available. All participants with HIV were treated in the United States of America. Cryopreserved samples of 1-10 million PBMC were thawed and washed before DNA extraction. At the time of the earliest PBMC sample, participants with HIV were aged between 23 and 54 years. Per participant, PBMC samples came from 1-4 timepoints prior to ART initiation and 2-8 timepoints following ART initiation, for a median of 7 samples. For every participant, serial HIV viral load, CD4+ T-cell count, ART history and demographic data were obtained. Genomic DNA was extracted from unsorted PBMC with a Qiagen kit on a QIAcube, processed in batches of 12 samples. This sample comprised unsorted PBMCs, obtained 0.1 years before starting antiretroviral therapy. The clonotype was recovered from a woman aged 45-59 years with HIV.

The CDR3 reads CASEQGTGGSSMNTEAFF. The DNA sequence is given as TGTGCCAGCGAACAAGGGACAGGGGGGTCGTCTATGAACACTGAAGCTTTCTTT. This chain joins TRBV27 to TRBJ1-1; 11 of the junction bases match TRBD1. Trimming leaves V shorter by 8 bases and J shorter by 0 bases, with the junction holding 14 bases beyond the gene matches. Including cysteine and phenylalanine, the CDR3 has 18 amino acids. The DNA shown is the 54-base CDR3, in frame from base 1. CDR1 and CDR2 are read off the germline V gene (reference sequence) as MNHEY and SMNVEV.